What follows are 29 T cell receptor beta chains derived from one specimen sequenced in a study of shared clonotypes between healthy human individuals. Generated by immunoSEQ multiplex PCR, the TCRdb table keeps only in-frame clones and is missing some. The data contain 2,500,000 or so clones, around nine tenths of them singletons. Material for sequencing was naive CD4+ T cells sorted from blood. Indicated subset: CD45RA+ positively selected. These receptors originate from a man between 18 and 35 years old in good health.

The chain is built from TRBV7-8 and TRBJ2-1, with 14 bases identical to TRBD2. This CDR3 comprises 15 residues. V lost 7 bases, J lost 9 bases, and 8 bases stayed unmatched. Germline-derived CDR1 and CDR2 are SGHVS and FQNEAQ. This chain's CDR3 is CASITGTSGSIEQFF. For the CDR3, the DNA is TGTGCCAGCATTACCGGGACTAGCGGGAGCATTGAGCAGTTCTTC. Together with reference TRBV7-8 and TRBJ2-1, the CDR3 gives the full variable domain: GAGVSQSPRYKVAKRGQDVALRCDPISGHVSLFWYQQALGQGPEFLTYFQNEAQLDKSGLPSDRFFAERPEGSVSTLKIQRTQQEDSAVYLCASITGTSGSIEQFFGPGTRLTVL.

The chain uses TRBV18 and TRBJ2-5; D not resolved. CDR1 and CDR2 (germline): KGHSH, LQKENI. V dropped 1 base and J dropped 5 bases, with 5 bases sitting between them. This CDR3 is built from 12 residues. The CDR3 region is CASSPQWETQYF. In nucleotides, the CDR3 is TGTGCCAGCTCACCACAATGGGAGACCCAGTACTTC.

The chain carries TRBV7-9 and TRBJ2-7; D gene uncertain. With 5 bases removed from V and 0 bases from J, the gap between germline ends came to 14 bases. The CDR3 length is 15 residues. Germline assignment: CDR1 SEHNR and CDR2 FQNEAQ (reference sequence). The CDR3 spells CASSPLFRSSYEQYF. The CDR3 DNA follows: TGTGCCAGCAGCCCTTTGTTCAGGAGCTCCTACGAGCAGTACTTC.

This rearrangement joins TRBV6-1 to TRBJ2-2; 9 positions match TRBD1. Trimming took 3 bases from V and 4 from J; bases not matched to a gene: 6. CDR3 length: 16 amino acids. Germline V lookup: CDR1 MNHNS, CDR2 SASEGT. The CDR3 protein is CASSDPGTGLTGELFF. Here the CDR3 DNA reads TGTGCCAGCAGTGACCCCGGGACAGGGCTCACCGGGGAGCTGTTTTTT.

This clone was seen only a few times. Within the sample, other DNA sequences also encode this same CDR3. The chain carries TRBV7-9 and TRBJ1-2; possibly TRBD1 for D (5 bases). This CDR3 spans 9 amino acids. Germline CDR1 SEHNR, CDR2 FQNEAQ (reference sequence). Trimming took off 10 bases at V and 7 bases at J, with 7 bases between the two ends. The CDR3 is CAIGGGYTF. Written as DNA, the CDR3 is TGTGCCATCGGGGGTGGCTACACCTTC.

This clone was counted once. The chain joins TRBV7-2 to TRBJ2-3; D possibly uses TRBD1 or TRBD2 (6 bases each). Deletions cut 5 bases from V and 6 bases from J, with 15 bases between. The germline V gene encodes CDR1 SGHTA and CDR2 FQGNSA. The length of the CDR3 is 14 residues. The CDR3 reads CASSPFGGIDTQYF. The CDR3 DNA sequence: TGTGCCAGCAGCCCATTCGGGGGCATTGATACGCAGTATTTT.

This clone was observed a single time. This chain connects TRBV27 to TRBJ1-6; D remains ambiguous. CDR3 length: 15 residues. Trimming took 3 bases from V and 4 from J, leaving 10 bases between them. Germline V gene data show CDR1 as MNHEY and CDR2 as SMNVEV (reference sequence). The CDR3 is CASSLWTSYNSPLHF. The CDR3 nucleotides are TGTGCCAGCAGTTTGTGGACGTCTTATAATTCACCCCTCCACTTT.

The table lists this clone with a count of one. CDR3 nucleotides: TGCAGCGTGGGAAGCAACAGGGGTGGCTACACCTTC. Its protein product is CSVGSNRGGYTF. The chain recombines TRBV29-1 with TRBJ1-2; 7 bases are shared with TRBD1. Germline trimming cut 6 bases from V and 7 bases from J; bases unmatched to any gene: 8. Per germline, CDR1 SQVTM and CDR2 ANQGSEA. There are 12 residues in the CDR3.

The CDR3 sequence is CASSQWLAGAPTDTQYF. CDR3 sequence (DNA): TGTGCCAGCAGCCAATGGCTAGCGGGAGCCCCTACAGATACGCAGTATTTT. This chain links TRBV5-4 with TRBJ2-3, with 10 nucleotides matching TRBD2. Germline CDR1 and CDR2: SGHNT and YYREEE (reference sequence). The CDR3 covers 17 residues. V shed 4 bases, J shed 3 bases, and the junction held 11 bases outside the gene matches. Full variable domain (outside the CDR3, taken from reference TRBV5-4 and TRBJ2-3): ETGVTQSPTHLIKTRGQQVTLRCSSQSGHNTVSWYQQALGQGPQFIFQYYREEENGRGNFPPRFSGLQFPNYSSELNVNALELDDSALYLCASSQWLAGAPTDTQYFGPGTRLTVL.

The chain recombines TRBV30 with TRBJ1-6, with unresolved D. CDR1 is GTSNPN and CDR2 is SVGIG in the germline V gene (reference sequence). The length of the CDR3 is 14 residues. The germline V and J ends were trimmed by 4 bases and 9 bases, with 16 bases remaining between them. The CDR3 region has the DNA TGTGCCTGGACTAAAGCGACAATTCGTTCACCCCTCCACTTT. Its protein is CAWTKATIRSPLHF.

This clone was found once. Other nucleotide sequences in the sample specify the same CDR3. This chain links TRBV6-5 with TRBJ1-1, with D unresolved. The CDR3 runs to 14 residues. Germline CDR1 is MNHEY and CDR2 is SVGAGI. The ends were cut back, 2 bases at V and 1 base at J, with 8 bases in the middle. CDR3 amino acids: CASSYLRENTEAFF. CDR3 sequence (DNA): TGTGCCAGCAGTTACCTCCGGGAGAACACTGAAGCTTTCTTT.

The gene calls are TRBV7-6 and TRBJ2-7; D tentatively fits TRBD1 or TRBD2 (5 bases each). The CDR3 loop spans 14 amino acids. V gave up 2 bases and J gave up 2 bases, with 10 bases separating them. In germline, CDR1 is SGHVS, CDR2 FNYEAQ. In nucleotides, the CDR3 is TGTGCCAGCAGCTTACGGGGCCGCCCCTACGAGCAGTACTTC. Its translation is CASSLRGRPYEQYF.

This clone appeared once. The chain uses TRBV7-2 and TRBJ1-2; the D is unclear. V was pared by 5 bases and J by 4 bases, with 11 bases between. From germline, CDR1 is SGHTA and CDR2 FQGNSA. The CDR3 sequence is 13 residues long. CDR3 sequence (DNA): TGTGCCAGCAGCCCGAGAGGATTCTATGGCTACACCTTC. It is translated as CASSPRGFYGYTF.

The V call is TRBV27, the J call TRBJ2-7, with 8 bases that match TRBD1. CDR3 length equals 15 residues. J gave up 5 bases and V 4 bases, and 10 bases lay outside the gene matches. Germline-derived CDR1 and CDR2 are MNHEY and SMNVEV (reference sequence). The CDR3 sequence: CASSSGGVGNDEQYF. In DNA form, the CDR3 reads TGTGCCAGCAGTTCAGGGGGCGTCGGTAATGACGAGCAGTACTTC.

The V call is TRBV19, the J call TRBJ1-2, with D perhaps TRBD1 (5 bases). Trimming pared 5 bases from V and 8 bases from J, leaving 15 bases between. CDR3 length: 13 amino acids. The germline gives CDR1 LNHDA, CDR2 SQIVND (reference sequence). DNA for the CDR3: TGTGCCAGTAGTGCCACCGGGGGAGGCGGCTACACCTTC. Its translation is CASSATGGGGYTF.

The chain joins TRBV10-3 to TRBJ2-1, with 9 bases that match TRBD2. From germline, CDR1 is ENHRY and CDR2 SYGVKD. With V trimmed by 7 bases and J by 0 bases, 4 bases remained unmatched. CDR3 length: 15 amino acids. CDR3 amino acids: CAITSGDSSYNEQFF. Written as DNA, the CDR3 is TGTGCCATCACTAGCGGGGACAGCTCCTACAATGAGCAGTTCTTC.

This chain links TRBV9 with TRBJ2-7; D might be TRBD1 (5 bases). From germline, CDR1 is SGDLS and CDR2 YYNGEE. Trimming took off 0 bases at V and 7 bases at J, with 8 bases between the two ends. This CDR3 has 12 residues. The CDR3 coding sequence is TGTGCCAGCAGCGTAGTGGGGCGGGAGCAGTACTTC. Translating it yields CASSVVGREQYF.

The chain couples TRBV30 to TRBJ2-7; D is unclear. Trimming took off 2 bases at V and 6 bases at J, with 8 bases between the two ends. Germline lookup yields CDR1 GTSNPN and CDR2 SVGIG (reference sequence). The CDR3 runs 11 residues. CDR3 bases: TGTGCCTGGAGTCTCGTGAGCGAGCAGTACTTC. Its translation is CAWSLVSEQYF.

This clone was recorded only once. Other DNA sequences in the sample encode the same CDR3. This chain joins TRBV2 and TRBJ2-2; no definite D call. The length of the CDR3 is 13 residues. Trimming pared 4 bases from V and 2 bases from J, leaving 5 bases between. The germline CDR1 and CDR2 sequences are SNHLY and FYNNEI. The CDR3: CASSVRNTGELFF. For the CDR3, the DNA is TGTGCCAGCAGTGTACGAAACACCGGGGAGCTGTTTTTT.

This chain connects TRBV11-2 to TRBJ2-3; 7 bases map to TRBD1. Germline V lookup: CDR1 SGHAT, CDR2 FQNNGV. Unmatched junction bases numbered 5, after V lost 1 base and J lost 4 bases. The CDR3 is made up of 15 amino acids. The CDR3 loop reads CASSLVRGRADTQYF. In nucleotides, the CDR3 is TGTGCCAGCAGCTTAGTTAGGGGGCGCGCAGATACGCAGTATTTT.

This rearrangement joins TRBV2 to TRBJ1-2, with no clear D. CDR3 length: 12 amino acids. Germline V lookup: CDR1 SNHLY, CDR2 FYNNEI. V shed 4 bases and J shed 4 bases, with 7 bases lying between them. Written as DNA, the CDR3 is TGTGCCAGCAGTGCCCAGAGCTATGGCTACACCTTC. Protein sequence: CASSAQSYGYTF.

This chain connects TRBV6-4 to TRBJ2-1; 14 bases map to TRBD2. The germline gives CDR1 MRHNA, CDR2 SNTAGT. CDR3 length: 18 residues. The V segment lost 5 bases and the J segment 3 bases; nucleotides outside the gene matches: 9. The CDR3 DNA reads as TGTGCCAGCAGTCCTGGGACTAGCGGGGGCCGGGTCTACAATGAGCAGTTCTTC. Its translation is CASSPGTSGGRVYNEQFF.

With regard to this clone: Other DNA sequences within the sample encode an identical CDR3. This chain uses TRBV28 with TRBJ1-1; D is ambiguous. The germline V gene has CDR1 MDHEN and CDR2 SYDVKM. The CDR3 is made up of 13 amino acids. The V and J ends lost 3 bases and 1 base respectively, with 6 bases between them. The CDR3 protein is CASSFRRNTEAFF. DNA of the CDR3: TGTGCCAGCAGTTTCAGGAGGAACACTGAAGCTTTCTTT.

The chain has TRBV10-3 and TRBJ1-6, with D uncertain. Trimming stripped 0 bases from V and 10 bases from J, with 13 bases between. The V gene's germline CDR1 is ENHRY and CDR2 SYGVKD. The CDR3 contains 15 residues. For the CDR3, the DNA is TGTGCCATCAGTGAGTCCTCGAGTATTGGATCACCCCTCCACTTT. This encodes CAISESSSIGSPLHF.

The chain uses TRBV6-1 and TRBJ2-7; a weak D match, TRBD1 (6 bases). Looked up from germline, CDR1 is MNHNS and CDR2 is SASEGT. The CDR3 loop spans 13 amino acids. The germline V and J ends were trimmed by 7 bases and 2 bases, with 12 bases remaining between them. The CDR3 sequence: CASTPTGPYEQYF. The DNA for the CDR3 is TGTGCCAGCACTCCTACAGGGCCCTACGAGCAGTACTTC.

J is TRBJ2-5 and V is TRBV7-9; possible D gene TRBD1, 5 bases. From germline, CDR1 is SEHNR and CDR2 FQNEAQ (reference sequence). V was pared by 2 bases and J by 0 bases, with 10 bases between. The CDR3 extends over 15 amino acids. The CDR3 sequence: CASSLRQWYQETQYF. CDR3 DNA: TGTGCCAGCAGCTTAAGACAGTGGTACCAAGAGACCCAGTACTTC.

CDR3 in amino acids: CASSWAGGYDNSPLHF. CDR3 bases: TGTGCCAGCAGCTGGGCTGGAGGGTACGATAATTCACCCCTCCACTTT. This rearrangement joins TRBV5-5 to TRBJ1-6; D gene ambiguous. Trimming shortened V by 3 bases and J by 5 bases, and 15 bases separated the two germline ends. Germline CDR1 SGHKS, CDR2 YYEKEE (reference sequence). The CDR3 loop spans 16 amino acids.

With respect to this clone: The sample contains more than one DNA sequence encoding this CDR3. J is TRBJ2-3 and V is TRBV19, with D unclear. The CDR3 loop spans 13 amino acids. V lost 5 bases and J 2 bases, leaving 8 bases between the germline ends. Germline V gene lookup returns CDR1 LNHDA and CDR2 SQIVND (reference sequence). As DNA, the CDR3 is TGTGCCAGTAGTTCCCAGATCACAGATACGCAGTATTTT. Its translation is CASSSQITDTQYF.

This chain links TRBV10-3 with TRBJ1-3; the D is unclear. Trimming took 1 base from V and 3 from J, leaving 7 bases between them. This CDR3 is 14 amino acids long. Germline CDR1 reads ENHRY; CDR2 reads SYGVKD. CDR3 amino acids: CAISELTVGNTIYF. The CDR3 DNA sequence: TGTGCCATCAGTGAGTTGACGGTTGGAAACACCATATATTTT.